These T cell receptor beta chains were read from a single sample in a study of metastatic and nonmetastatic thyroid tumors. TCRdb re-called clones via MiXCR from the PCR reads. Among 15,000 to 20,000 clones listed, more than 25% were seen once. The sequencing input was tumor tissue. These TCRs come from a female donor with papillary thyroid cancer or a benign thyroid nodule (not recorded which). Some clones in this sample may be carry-over from other donors' samples. CDR3s include the opening cysteine and the closing phenylalanine or tryptophan. The D gene is left open where the match is weak. Size tells how often a clone was seen (once, few, many) or the class of an expanded clone, and some rows leave it out.

j_gene: TRBJ2-7; abundance: medium-sized; d_gene: TRBD1; v_gene: TRBV30; CDR3nt: TGTGCCTGGAGTATATCCGGGACAGCCTACGAGCAGTACTTC; CDR3aa: CAWSISGTAYEQYF
j_gene: TRBJ1-6; abundance: -; d_gene: TRBD1; v_gene: TRBV12-3/TRBV12-4; CDR3nt: TGTGCCAGCACCCTGACAGGGGGCGGATCACCCCTCCACTTT; CDR3aa: CASTLTGGGSPLHF
j_gene: TRBJ2-1; abundance: many; d_gene: -; v_gene: TRBV7-6; CDR3nt: TGTGCCAGCAGCTCCTATGTCGGACAGAGAGGGGAATGGCAGTTCTTC; CDR3aa: CASSSYVGQRGEWQFF
j_gene: TRBJ2-1; abundance: -; d_gene: TRBD1; v_gene: TRBV7-2; CDR3nt: TGTGCCAGCAGATTTGACAGGGTAACTAATGAGCAGTTCTTC; CDR3aa: CASRFDRVTNEQFF
j_gene: TRBJ1-1; abundance: many; d_gene: -; v_gene: TRBV7-3; CDR3nt: TGTGCCAGCAGCTTAACCGTTAACACTGAAGCTTTCTTT; CDR3aa: CASSLTVNTEAFF
j_gene: TRBJ2-7; abundance: -; d_gene: TRBD2; v_gene: TRBV5-1; CDR3nt: TGCGCCAGCAGCTTGGAAGAGGCGGGAGACCCCTACGAGCAGTACTTC; CDR3aa: CASSLEEAGDPYEQYF
j_gene: TRBJ1-1; abundance: -; d_gene: -; v_gene: TRBV28; CDR3nt: TGTGCCAGCGGCCGCCAGGCAGGGAACACTGAAGCTTTCTTT; CDR3aa: CASGRQAGNTEAFF
j_gene: TRBJ2-2; abundance: -; d_gene: -; v_gene: TRBV6-5; CDR3nt: TGTGCCAGCAGTTACTTCCGGGAAACCGGGGAGCTGTTTTTT; CDR3aa: CASSYFRETGELFF
j_gene: TRBJ2-3; abundance: few; d_gene: -; v_gene: TRBV11-2; CDR3nt: TGTGCCAGCAGCCTAGTAGGAGGGCCTATGGATACGCAGTATTTC; CDR3aa: CASSLVGGPMDTQYF
j_gene: TRBJ2-2; abundance: -; d_gene: TRBD2; v_gene: TRBV5-1; CDR3nt: TGCGCCAGCAGCTACAGGACTAGCGAGACGGGCGGGGAGCTGTTTTTT; CDR3aa: CASSYRTSETGGELFF
j_gene: TRBJ1-4; abundance: many; d_gene: TRBD1; v_gene: TRBV18; CDR3nt: TGTGCCAGCTCTCCGGGACAGGGCGAAAAACTGTTTTTT; CDR3aa: CASSPGQGEKLFF
j_gene: TRBJ1-2; abundance: few; d_gene: -; v_gene: TRBV28; CDR3nt: TGTGCGATACAGGGCAGATCCTACTATGGCTACACCTTC; CDR3aa: CAIQGRSYYGYTF
j_gene: TRBJ2-7; abundance: few; d_gene: TRBD2; v_gene: TRBV28; CDR3nt: TGTGCCAGCAGTTTATATGTTGGACTAGCGGGAGATGACGAGCAGTACTTC; CDR3aa: CASSLYVGLAGDDEQYF
j_gene: TRBJ1-2; abundance: few; d_gene: TRBD1; v_gene: TRBV6-1; CDR3nt: TGTGCCAGCGGACAGGGTGATGGCTACACCTTC; CDR3aa: CASGQGDGYTF
j_gene: TRBJ2-3; abundance: -; d_gene: TRBD2; v_gene: TRBV28; CDR3nt: TGTGCCAGCAGTTTATCAGGGCTAGCGGGGGCGGGGGATACGCAGTATTTT; CDR3aa: CASSLSGLAGAGDTQYF
j_gene: TRBJ2-7; abundance: -; d_gene: -; v_gene: TRBV20-1; CDR3nt: TGCAGTACTAGTCCAGTAGATCGGCAGTACTTC; CDR3aa: CSTSPVDRQYF
j_gene: TRBJ1-1; abundance: -; d_gene: -; v_gene: TRBV28; CDR3nt: TGTGCCAGCAGTTTTCATGGCTACACTGAAGCTTTCTTT; CDR3aa: CASSFHGYTEAFF
j_gene: TRBJ2-7; abundance: few; d_gene: TRBD1; v_gene: TRBV6-1; CDR3nt: TGTGCCAGCAGTGGCAGGGGGCCCTACGAGCAGTACTTC; CDR3aa: CASSGRGPYEQYF
j_gene: TRBJ1-6; abundance: -; d_gene: -; v_gene: TRBV25-1; CDR3nt: TGTTCCGGTGGGGGGCGGTGGGCACCCCTCCACTTT; CDR3aa: CSGGGRWAPLHF
j_gene: TRBJ2-1; abundance: once; d_gene: -; v_gene: TRBV5-1; CDR3nt: TGCGCCAGCAGCTCTGATACTTGGACACCGGGGTTCTTC; CDR3aa: CASSSDTWTPGFF
j_gene: TRBJ1-1; abundance: many; d_gene: -; v_gene: TRBV9; CDR3nt: TGTGCCAGTCAGGGTCCTAACACTGAAGCTTTCTTT; CDR3aa: CASQGPNTEAFF